These T cell receptor beta chains were read from a single sample in a study of blood T cells in healthy people across ages. One entry per CDR3 protein results from TCRdb running MiXCR on the 5' RACE reads. The sample lists 850,000 to 950,000 distinct CDR3 sequences; less than 35% were seen once. Material for sequencing was blood. Receptor source: a woman of 80 years or more in good health. Both conserved end residues are part of each CDR3. D genes are given only for firm matches. Clone size appears in some rows only: once, few, many, or a class for an expanded clone.

TRBV18	-	TRBJ2-1	-	CASSPGSQYNEQFF	TGTGCCAGCTCACCGGGTAGCCAGTACAATGAGCAGTTCTTC
TRBV7-9	TRBD2	TRBJ2-4	-	CASSPPLGGGPDTKNIQYF	TGTGCCAGCAGCCCCCCCCTGGGGGGAGGGCCGGATACCAAAAACATTCAGTACTTC
TRBV5-6	-	TRBJ1-6	few	CASSLEHRAPLHF	TGTGCCAGCAGCTTGGAACACAGGGCACCCCTCCACTTT
TRBV7-2	-	TRBJ1-2	-	CASSLDGASQPYTF	TGTGCCAGCAGCTTAGATGGGGCTAGTCAACCCTACACCTTC
TRBV7-2	-	TRBJ1-5	many	CASSFGRNGNQPQHF	TGTGCCAGCAGTTTTGGCAGGAACGGAAATCAGCCCCAGCATTTT
TRBV4-3	TRBD1	TRBJ1-2	-	CASSQERTGFDGYTF	TGCGCCAGCAGCCAAGAAAGGACAGGGTTTGATGGCTACACCTTC
TRBV6-1	-	TRBJ1-4	-	CASSPLPGPAKEKLFF	TGTGCCAGCAGCCCGCTACCGGGACCCGCTAAGGAAAAACTGTTTTTT
TRBV7-2	TRBD2	TRBJ2-1	many	CASSPLGGRGEQFF	TGTGCCAGCAGCCCCCTCGGGGGGAGGGGTGAGCAGTTCTTC
TRBV3-1	TRBD2	TRBJ2-3	-	CASRRAGARDTQYF	TGTGCCAGCAGGCGAGCGGGGGCGAGGGATACGCAGTATTTT
TRBV20-1	TRBD2	TRBJ2-3	many	CSARDQAGEADTQYF	TGCAGTGCTAGAGATCAGGCGGGGGAAGCAGATACGCAGTATTTT
TRBV20-1	-	TRBJ2-2	-	CSAFGPYTGELFF	TGCAGTGCCTTCGGGCCGTACACCGGGGAGCTGTTTTTT
TRBV6-6	-	TRBJ1-2	many	CASSYSISALYGYTF	TGTGCCAGCAGTTACTCGATATCCGCCCTCTATGGCTACACCTTC
TRBV27	-	TRBJ2-7	few	CASRRRSRDYEQYF	TGTGCCAGCAGGCGAAGGAGCCGCGATTACGAGCAGTACTTC
TRBV19	-	TRBJ1-5	few	CASIKEDRGNQPQHF	TGTGCCAGTATCAAGGAGGACCGAGGCAATCAGCCCCAGCATTTT
TRBV18	TRBD1	TRBJ1-6	-	CASSPLSGTGTDSPLHF	TGTGCCAGCTCACCACTTTCCGGGACAGGGACGGATTCACCCCTCCACTTT
TRBV7-2	-	TRBJ2-6	-	CASSPQGGRVSSGANVLTF	TGTGCCAGCAGCCCCCAGGGTGGCAGGGTAAGCTCTGGGGCCAACGTCCTGACTTTC
TRBV7-2	-	TRBJ1-2	few	CASSRDGGGYGYTF	TGTGCCAGCAGCCGAGATGGGGGCGGGTATGGCTACACCTTC
TRBV10-2	-	TRBJ1-5	few	CASSESLNQPQHF	TGCGCCAGCAGTGAGTCGCTTAATCAGCCCCAGCATTTT
TRBV7-2	TRBD2	TRBJ2-1	many	CASSIRGGNEQFF	TGTGCCAGCAGTATCCGGGGGGGGAATGAGCAGTTCTTC
TRBV6-5	-	TRBJ2-5	many	CASGGDQETQYF	TGTGCCAGCGGCGGAGACCAAGAGACCCAGTACTTC
TRBV27	-	TRBJ2-6	many	CASTPRGQGTSGANVLTF	TGTGCCAGCACCCCACGCGGTCAGGGGACCTCTGGGGCCAACGTCCTGACTTTC
TRBV14	-	TRBJ1-6	-	CASSQDLGRFSPLHF	TGTGCCAGCAGCCAAGATTTGGGACGTTTTTCACCCCTCCACTTT
TRBV2	TRBD2	TRBJ2-1	-	CASRGLAGDHYNEQFF	TGTGCCAGCAGAGGACTAGCGGGGGACCACTACAATGAGCAGTTCTTC
TRBV5-1	-	TRBJ1-5	-	CASSYEGQHNQPQHF	TGCGCCAGCAGCTATGAAGGACAGCACAATCAGCCCCAGCATTTT
TRBV3-1	TRBD2	TRBJ2-1	many	CASSQLAGGPGEQFF	TGTGCCAGCAGCCAACTAGCGGGGGGACCTGGAGAGCAGTTCTTC
TRBV10-3	TRBD2	TRBJ2-1	few	CAIRSSGGYNEQFF	TGTGCCATCAGGTCGAGCGGGGGATACAATGAGCAGTTCTTC
TRBV2	TRBD2	TRBJ2-5	few	CASRSTTSGKTQYF	TGTGCCAGCAGAAGCACAACTAGCGGAAAGACCCAGTACTTC
TRBV7-2	-	TRBJ1-2	many	CASSPWAEGRIYGYTF	TGTGCCAGCAGCCCTTGGGCCGAGGGCCGCATCTATGGCTACACCTTC
TRBV7-2	-	TRBJ1-1	-	CASRPPRTGRATEAFF	TGTGCCAGCAGACCTCCGCGAACAGGGAGGGCCACTGAAGCTTTCTTT
TRBV20-1	-	TRBJ2-3	many	CSARGGGNTDTQYF	TGCAGTGCTAGAGGAGGAGGGAACACAGATACGCAGTATTTT
TRBV6-2/TRBV6-3	TRBD1	TRBJ2-4	many	CASSFYRDRNIQYF	TGTGCCAGCAGTTTTTACCGGGACAGAAACATTCAGTACTTC
TRBV14	-	TRBJ1-3	-	CASSQVTVGNTIYF	TGTGCCAGCAGCCAAGTTACAGTCGGAAACACCATATATTTT
TRBV5-1	TRBD1	TRBJ1-4	many	CASSFTGENEKLFF	TGCGCCAGCAGCTTCACAGGGGAGAATGAAAAACTGTTTTTT
TRBV7-8	-	TRBJ2-2	many	CASSLNVARRTNTGELFF	TGTGCCAGCAGCTTAAACGTCGCTCGCAGGACGAACACCGGGGAGCTGTTTTTT
TRBV7-9	-	TRBJ1-5	few	CASSLLGEPQHF	TGTGCCAGCAGCTTACTGGGGGAGCCCCAGCATTTT
TRBV7-2	-	TRBJ2-1	many	CASSSPPGRNEQFF	TGTGCCAGCAGCTCCCCCCCAGGGCGCAATGAGCAGTTCTTC
TRBV11-2	TRBD1	TRBJ2-4	many	CASSQPQATPGQGLNIQYF	TGTGCCAGCAGCCAACCTCAAGCGACCCCGGGACAGGGGCTGAACATTCAGTACTTC
TRBV5-1	TRBD2	TRBJ2-3	many	CASSLGSSGGQGDTQYF	TGCGCCAGCAGCTTGGGATCTAGCGGGGGGCAAGGCGATACGCAGTATTTT
TRBV12-3/TRBV12-4	TRBD2	TRBJ2-2	few	CASSFELAGGPNTGELFF	TGTGCCAGCAGTTTCGAGTTAGCGGGGGGCCCGAACACCGGGGAGCTGTTTTTT
TRBV9	TRBD1	TRBJ2-3	few	CASSVGGGLDTQYF	TGTGCCAGCAGCGTAGGAGGGGGCTTAGATACGCAGTATTTT
TRBV20-1	TRBD2	TRBJ2-7	-	CSARDQGSGGPSFYNEQYF	TGCAGTGCTAGAGATCAGGGGAGCGGGGGGCCGAGCTTCTACAATGAGCAGTACTTC
TRBV7-2	TRBD1	TRBJ1-3	many	CASSLVGTGLSGNTIYF	TGTGCCAGCAGCTTAGTCGGGACAGGTCTCTCTGGAAACACCATATATTTT
TRBV2	-	TRBJ1-1	-	CASSEALVDNTDAFF	TGTGCCAGCAGTGAAGCGCTAGTCGATAACACCGACGCTTTCTTT
TRBV4-1	-	TRBJ2-3	few	CASSQEPRVGTDTQYF	TGCGCCAGCAGCCAAGAACCCAGGGTGGGCACAGATACGCAGTATTTT
TRBV18	TRBD2	TRBJ2-1	many	CASSPRTSPNNEQFF	TGTGCCAGCTCACCGAGGACTAGCCCAAACAATGAGCAGTTCTTC
TRBV28	-	TRBJ1-4	-	CASSLIGSATNEKLFF	TGTGCCAGCAGTTTAATTGGTAGTGCAACTAATGAAAAACTGTTTTTT